This T cell receptor (beta chain) comes out of a study of beta chain features in type 1 diabetes. Expressed TCRB transcripts were sequenced, since all the RNA that had been isolated was reverse transcribed. Assay used: immunoSEQ multiplex PCR; TCRdb lists only in-frame clones, some missing. The sample gives over 700,000 clones, 17% of which show up once; 0.02% to 0.025% is in the top ten. The CDR3 length is 17 residues. Trimming at V came to 4 bases and at J to 5 bases, leaving 14 bases not matched to a gene. Germline V gene data show CDR1 as SEHNR and CDR2 as FQNEAQ (reference sequence). In the case of this clone: Its antigen remains unknown.

Study-wide results and caveats: Compared to healthy donors, patients appeared to have naive, central memory and Treg TCRB repertoires that were more alike. Insertion counts at VDJ junctions were lower in type 1 diabetes patients, who also showed more deletions there.

The sequencing sample was made of naive CD4+ T cells from blood. The V and J genes are TRBV7-9 and TRBJ2-1, with 7 bases lining up with TRBD1. The clonotype originates from a woman younger than 35 in good health. For the CDR3, the DNA is TGTGCCAGCAGCTGGAATCCCGGGACAGTTGATAACAATGAGCAGTTCTTC. Protein sequence: CASSWNPGTVDNNEQFF.